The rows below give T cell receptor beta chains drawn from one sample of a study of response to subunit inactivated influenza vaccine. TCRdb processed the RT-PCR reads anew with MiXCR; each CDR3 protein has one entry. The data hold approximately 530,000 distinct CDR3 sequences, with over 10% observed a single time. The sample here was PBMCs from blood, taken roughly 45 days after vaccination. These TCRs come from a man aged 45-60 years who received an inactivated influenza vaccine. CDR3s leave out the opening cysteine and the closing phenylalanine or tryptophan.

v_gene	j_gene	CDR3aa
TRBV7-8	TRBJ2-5	ASSDTGARETQY
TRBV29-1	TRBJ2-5	SVDRPGYQETQY
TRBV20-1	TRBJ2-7	SASRGATIEQY
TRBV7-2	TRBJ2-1	ASSLRAGGQNNEQF
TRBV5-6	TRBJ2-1	ASSLDLQSGNEQF
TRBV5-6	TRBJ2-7	ASSTDTTYEQY
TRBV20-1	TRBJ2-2	SARGFGTGLGELF
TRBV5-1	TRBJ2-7	ASSYLRGIDYEQY
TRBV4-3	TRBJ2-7	ASSQVAGYSYEQY
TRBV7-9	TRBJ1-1	ASSFGQGLNTEAF
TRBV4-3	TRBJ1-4	ASRDRGTTNEKLF
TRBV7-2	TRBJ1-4	ASSPGGQGLEKLF
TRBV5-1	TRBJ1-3	ASSLEEAGNTIY
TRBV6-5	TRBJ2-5	ASSYSKGIAGEQETQY
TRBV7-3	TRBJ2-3	ASSLRRESDTQY
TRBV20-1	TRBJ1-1	SARVGSEAF
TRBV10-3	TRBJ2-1	AISINNEQF
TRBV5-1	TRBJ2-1	ASSLGGVGVYNEQF
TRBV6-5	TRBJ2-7	ASRGSGDEQY
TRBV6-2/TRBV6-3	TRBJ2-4	ASKIGGLKNIQY
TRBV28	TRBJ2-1	ATAGERYNEQF
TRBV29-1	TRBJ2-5	SVEGNEETQY
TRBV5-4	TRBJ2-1	ASSKDRGSWNEQF
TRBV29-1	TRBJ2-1	SFRTSGFYNEQF
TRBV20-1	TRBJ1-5	CARDAGTGDPYSNQPQH
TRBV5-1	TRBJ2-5	ASSFPAGAETQY
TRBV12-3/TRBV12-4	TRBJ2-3	ASSFGRGSSTDTQY
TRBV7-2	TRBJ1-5	ASSLAPLGYSPQH
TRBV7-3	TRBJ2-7	ASSPEAGGSYEQY
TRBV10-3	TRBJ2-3	AISEQSIPSTDTQY
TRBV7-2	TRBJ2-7	ASSLEASAPGEQY
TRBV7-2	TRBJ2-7	ASSVPATGRAEQY
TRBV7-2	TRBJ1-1	ASSLVSMNTEAF
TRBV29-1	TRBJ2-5	SVEDPIHYRTAGETQY
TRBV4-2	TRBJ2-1	ASSQDQAGVSYNEQF
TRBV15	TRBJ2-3	ATSRDLGGRDSQY
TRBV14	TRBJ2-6	ASSPYNSGANVLT
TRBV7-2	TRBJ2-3	ASSPPSHTQY
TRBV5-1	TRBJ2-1	ASSLEGHQYNEQF
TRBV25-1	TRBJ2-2	ASSEWGGGGELF
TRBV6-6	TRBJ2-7	ASSDSGGSEQY
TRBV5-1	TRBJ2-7	ASSLPLAGRDEQY
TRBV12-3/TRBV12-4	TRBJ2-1	ASSFNRGYNEQF
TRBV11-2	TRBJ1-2	ASSLDLGDGYT
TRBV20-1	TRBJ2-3	SARPGGRSTDTRY
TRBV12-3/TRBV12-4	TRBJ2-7	ASSSTRFPSYEQY
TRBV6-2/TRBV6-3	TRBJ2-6	ASRRLRGGSSGGSGANVLT
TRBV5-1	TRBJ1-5	ASSLTAGSPQH
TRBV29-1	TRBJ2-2	SVRTGGSTGELF
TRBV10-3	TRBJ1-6	AISEPGTLSLSPLH
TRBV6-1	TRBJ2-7	ASSRSWNPEEQY
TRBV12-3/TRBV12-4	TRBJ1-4	ASGLKQGRNEKLF
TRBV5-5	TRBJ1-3	ASSLLQPLSSGNTIY
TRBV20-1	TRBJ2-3	SARDLGDSTDTQY
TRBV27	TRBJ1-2	ASSFHQGAYGYT